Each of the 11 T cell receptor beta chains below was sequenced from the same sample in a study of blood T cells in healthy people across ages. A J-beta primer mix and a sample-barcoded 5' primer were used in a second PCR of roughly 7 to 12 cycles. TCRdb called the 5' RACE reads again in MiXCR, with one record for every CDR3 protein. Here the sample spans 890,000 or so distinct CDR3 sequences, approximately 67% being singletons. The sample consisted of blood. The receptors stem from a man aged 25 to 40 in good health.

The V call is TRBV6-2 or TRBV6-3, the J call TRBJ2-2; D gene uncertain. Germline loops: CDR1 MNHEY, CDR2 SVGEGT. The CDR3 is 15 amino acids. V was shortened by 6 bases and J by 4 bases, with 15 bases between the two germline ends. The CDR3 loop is CASSPISWVTGELFF. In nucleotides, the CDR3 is TGTGCCAGCAGCCCCATATCCTGGGTCACCGGGGAGCTGTTTTTT.

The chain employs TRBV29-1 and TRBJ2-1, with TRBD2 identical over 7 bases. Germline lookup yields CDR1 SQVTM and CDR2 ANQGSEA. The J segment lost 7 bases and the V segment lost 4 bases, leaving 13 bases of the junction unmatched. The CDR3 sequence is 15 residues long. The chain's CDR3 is CSVAGRAAGGNEQFF. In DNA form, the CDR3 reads TGCAGCGTTGCAGGGAGGGCTGCTGGTGGGAATGAGCAGTTCTTC.

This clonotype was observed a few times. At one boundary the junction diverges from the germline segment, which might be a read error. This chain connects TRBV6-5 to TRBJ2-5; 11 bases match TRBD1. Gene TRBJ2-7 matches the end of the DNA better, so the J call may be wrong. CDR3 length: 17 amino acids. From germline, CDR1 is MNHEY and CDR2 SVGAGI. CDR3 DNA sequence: TGTGCTAGCAGTTACTCGAAATATGGACAGGGGGCTTACGAGCAGTACTTC. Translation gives CASSYSKYGQGAYEQYF.

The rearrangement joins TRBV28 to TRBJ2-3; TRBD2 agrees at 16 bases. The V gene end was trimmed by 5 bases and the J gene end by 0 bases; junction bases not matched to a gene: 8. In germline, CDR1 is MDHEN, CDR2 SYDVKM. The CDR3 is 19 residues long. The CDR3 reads CASSPTGLAGGRSTDTQYF. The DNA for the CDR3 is TGTGCCAGCAGTCCAACGGGACTAGCGGGGGGGCGTAGCACAGATACGCAGTATTTT.

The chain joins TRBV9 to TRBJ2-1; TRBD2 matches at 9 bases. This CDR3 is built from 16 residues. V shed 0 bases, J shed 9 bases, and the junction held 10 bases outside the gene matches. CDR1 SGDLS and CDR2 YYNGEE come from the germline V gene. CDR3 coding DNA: TGTGCCAGCAGCGTAGGGTTCGGCGGGGGGGCGGCTGAGCAGTTCTTC. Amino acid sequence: CASSVGFGGGAAEQFF. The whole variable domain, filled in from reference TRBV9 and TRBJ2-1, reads DSGVTQTPKHLITATGQRVTLRCSPRSGDLSVYWYQQSLDQGLQFLIQYYNGEERAKGNILERFSAQQFPDLHSELNLSSLELGDSALYFCASSVGFGGGAAEQFFGPGTRLTVL.

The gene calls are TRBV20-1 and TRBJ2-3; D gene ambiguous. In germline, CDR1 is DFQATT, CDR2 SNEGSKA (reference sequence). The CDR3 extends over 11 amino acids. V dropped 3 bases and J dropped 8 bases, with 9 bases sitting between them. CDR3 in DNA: TGCAGTGCTAGCTTGGGCGGTACGCAGTATTTT. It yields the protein CSASLGGTQYF.

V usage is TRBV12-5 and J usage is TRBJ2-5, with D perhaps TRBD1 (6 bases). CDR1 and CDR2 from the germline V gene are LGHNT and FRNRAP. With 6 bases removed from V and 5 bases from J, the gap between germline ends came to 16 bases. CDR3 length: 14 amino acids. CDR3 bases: TGTGCTAGTGGACAGGACAGCCTCGGGGAGACCCAGTACTTC. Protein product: CASGQDSLGETQYF. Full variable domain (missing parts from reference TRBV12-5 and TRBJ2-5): DARVTQTPRHKVTEMGQEVTMRCQPILGHNTVFWYRQTMMQGLELLAYFRNRAPLDDSGMPKDRFSAEMPDATLATLKIQPSEPRDSAVYFCASGQDSLGETQYFGPGTRLLVL.

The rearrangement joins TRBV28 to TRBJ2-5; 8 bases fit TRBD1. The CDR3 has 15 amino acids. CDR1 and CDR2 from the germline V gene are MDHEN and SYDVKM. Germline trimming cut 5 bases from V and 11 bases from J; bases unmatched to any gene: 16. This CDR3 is CASSPTGQGTGEQYF. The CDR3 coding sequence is TGTGCCAGCAGTCCCACCGGACAGGGAACGGGGGAGCAGTACTTC.

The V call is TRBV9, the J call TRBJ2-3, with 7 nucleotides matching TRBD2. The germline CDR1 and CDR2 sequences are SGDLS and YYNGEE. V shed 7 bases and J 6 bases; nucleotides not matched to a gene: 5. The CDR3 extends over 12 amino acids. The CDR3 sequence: CASALGGDTQYF. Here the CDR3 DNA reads TGTGCCAGCGCACTGGGAGGGGATACGCAGTATTTT.

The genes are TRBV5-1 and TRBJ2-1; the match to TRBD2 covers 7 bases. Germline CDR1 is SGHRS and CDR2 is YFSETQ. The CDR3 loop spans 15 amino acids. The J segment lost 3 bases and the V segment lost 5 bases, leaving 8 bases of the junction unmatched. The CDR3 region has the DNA TGCGCCAGCAGGGGGGGGACTACCCGCTACAATGAGCAGTTCTTC. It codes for CASRGGTTRYNEQFF.

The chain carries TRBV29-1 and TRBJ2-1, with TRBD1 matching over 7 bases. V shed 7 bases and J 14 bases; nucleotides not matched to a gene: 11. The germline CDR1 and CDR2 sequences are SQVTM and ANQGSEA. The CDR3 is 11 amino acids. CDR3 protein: CSGGTAGGEFF. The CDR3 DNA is TGCAGCGGTGGAACTGCAGGGGGTGAGTTCTTC.